This TCR beta chain was identified during a study of preoperative IRX-2 immunotherapy in early breast cancer (dated by TCRdb to 2018 to 2020). As regards this clone: Its target antigen remains unknown. No per-base quality is available; no much larger clone lies one base away.

In the paper's terms, the treatment or condition label means: preoperative locoregional IRX-2 cytokine immunotherapy. The samples were obtained from a phase Ib study that tested preoperative, locoregional IRX-2 cytokine immunotherapy designed to prime immune responses. Patients with early-stage breast cancer who were given IRX-2 before surgery served as donors. Between the V and J ends, shortened by 8 bases and 0 bases respectively, the junction contains 8 bases. According to the germline V gene, CDR1 reads MNHGY and CDR2 reads SAAAGT. Counted from cysteine to phenylalanine, this CDR3 has 13 amino acids. This entry keeps only the CDR3 DNA: 39 bases, framed from base 1. The library was produced with the immunoSEQ multiplex PCR assay. In TCRdb, the immuneACCESS table is reduced to in-frame sequences with V and J assigned. These tables do not hold every clone; where another copy was compared, an unresolved V gene accounts for under half, and the others remain unexplained. A total of some 30,000 clones appear in this sample, nearly 90% of them only once. Less than 2% of the sample belongs to the ten largest clones.

The source is a human donor with breast cancer. The input for sequencing was tumor tissue, taken after IRX-2 immunotherapy. The chain links TRBV6-8 with TRBJ1-5; no D gene is confidently identified. In nucleotide form, the sequence is TGTGCCAGCCTCAGGCTTAGCAATCAGCCCCAGCATTTT. The translation is CASLRLSNQPQHF.